The sequence of this T cell receptor (beta chain) was determined in a study of CD8 T cells in ankylosing spondylitis. This clonotype has a count of ten or more. Antigen unknown. Regarding the study as a whole: One TCR beta motif, made up of roughly eight highly homologous variants, appeared characteristic of ankylosing spondylitis blood.

TCRdb passed the 5' RACE reads through MiXCR, listing each CDR3 protein once. Altogether hundreds of thousands of distinct CDR3 sequences are present, roughly 12% being singletons, with the ten largest covering approximately 0.46%. The germline CDR1 and CDR2 sequences are SGHRS and YFSETQ. This CDR3 has 17 amino acids. The V gene lost 0 bases and the J gene lost 3 bases, with 18 bases spanning the gap. This TCR came from a male donor with ankylosing spondylitis. This chain connects TRBV5-1 to TRBJ1-1, with D possibly matching TRBD1 (5 bases). Material: blood, either unsorted or a sorted T cell fraction (not recorded which). The CDR3 region is CASSLVLPGRGDTEAFF. The CDR3 nucleotides read TGCGCCAGCAGCTTGGTCCTTCCGGGACGGGGGGACACTGAAGCTTTCTTT.